What follows are 29 T cell receptor beta chains derived from one specimen sequenced in a study of blood T cell repertoires in COVID-19. The repertoire was sequenced with immunoSEQ multiplex PCR; TCRdb's copy has only in-frame clones and lacks some. The sample lists approximately 170,000 clones, about 83% occurring once. Sequencing was done on a sample of peripheral blood. The receptor source for this set is a man between 70 and 80 years old who had recovered from COVID-19.

The chain uses TRBV4-3 and TRBJ1-1; 10 nucleotides agree with TRBD1. The CDR3 spans 17 residues. The J segment lost 7 bases and the V segment lost 1 base, leaving 12 bases of the junction unmatched. CDR1 and CDR2 from the germline V gene are LGHNA and YSLEER. CDR3 sequence reads: CASSQGSGTGAGGEAFF. DNA for the CDR3: TGCGCCAGCAGCCAAGGATCAGGGACAGGGGCGGGGGGTGAAGCTTTCTTT.

The chain recombines TRBV9 with TRBJ2-3, with TRBD1 matching 8 bases. J gave up 5 bases and V 3 bases, and 5 bases lay outside the gene matches. CDR1 is SGDLS and CDR2 is YYNGEE in the germline V gene. There are 14 residues in the CDR3. The CDR3: CASSAGGAGDTQYF. The CDR3 DNA reads as TGTGCCAGCAGCGCAGGGGGCGCGGGAGATACGCAGTATTTT. Together with reference TRBV9 and TRBJ2-3, the CDR3 gives the full variable domain: DSGVTQTPKHLITATGQRVTLRCSPRSGDLSVYWYQQSLDQGLQFLIQYYNGEERAKGNILERFSAQQFPDLHSELNLSSLELGDSALYFCASSAGGAGDTQYFGPGTRLTVL.

The genes are TRBV2 and TRBJ1-5; 8 bases agree with TRBD1. This CDR3 spans 14 amino acids. J was trimmed by 1 base and V by 5 bases; bases with no gene match: 1. In germline, CDR1 is SNHLY, CDR2 FYNNEI. CDR3 in DNA: TGTGCCAGCAGTTACAGGGGGAGCAATCAGCCCCAGCATTTT. It yields the protein CASSYRGSNQPQHF.

V and J are TRBV6-5 and TRBJ2-5, with D tentatively TRBD1 (6 bases). In germline, CDR1 is MNHEY, CDR2 SVGAGI. The CDR3 consists of 13 residues. Trimming removed 8 bases from V and 1 base from J, with 11 bases in between. The CDR3 DNA sequence: TGTGCCAGCCCCAGCAGGGGCCAAGAGACCCAGTACTTC. Translated: CASPSRGQETQYF.

The rearrangement joins TRBV6-4 to TRBJ2-7; D perhaps matches TRBD1 (5 bases). V was clipped by 6 bases and J by 4 bases, with 10 bases between them. The CDR3 is 12 amino acids. In germline, CDR1 is MRHNA, CDR2 SNTAGT. The CDR3 DNA sequence: TGTGCCAGCAGCTCCAGGGTGTACGAGCAGTACTTC. It is translated as CASSSRVYEQYF.

V gene TRBV29-1 combines with J gene TRBJ2-3; 8 bases map to TRBD2. Germline trimming cut 7 bases from V and 0 bases from J; bases unmatched to any gene: 6. Looked up from germline, CDR1 is SQVTM and CDR2 is ANQGSEA. This CDR3 is built from 14 residues. The CDR3 DNA sequence: TGCAGCGCCAGACTAGCGCTTAGCACAGATACGCAGTATTTT. Its protein product is CSARLALSTDTQYF.

This chain connects TRBV7-9 to TRBJ1-2; TRBD1 agrees at 9 bases. CDR1 SEHNR and CDR2 FQNEAQ come from the germline V gene (reference sequence). The ends lost 5 bases at V and 4 bases at J; junction bases unmatched: 5. The CDR3 is 14 amino acids. The CDR3 DNA reads as TGTGCCAGCAGCCGGGGACAGGGACCCTATGGCTACACCTTC. Translated: CASSRGQGPYGYTF.

This clone was detected a few times. The V gene is TRBV14, the J gene TRBJ1-2; 7 nucleotides match TRBD1. The CDR3 consists of 14 residues. Germline CDR1 is SGHDN and CDR2 is FVKESK. With 4 bases clipped from V and 5 bases from J, the junction kept 7 bases outside the gene matches. The CDR3 DNA reads TGTGCCAGCAGCCCCCGACAGGGTAGTTATGGCTACACCTTC. Translation: CASSPRQGSYGYTF.

This clone was picked up a small number of times. V gene TRBV7-6 combines with J gene TRBJ2-1; 12 nucleotides match TRBD2. V shed 4 bases and J 10 bases; nucleotides not matched to a gene: 5. The CDR3 totals 14 residues. Looked up from germline, CDR1 is SGHVS and CDR2 is FNYEAQ. The DNA for the CDR3 is TGTGCCAGCAGCTCTAGCGGGAGGGCCGGGGAGCAGTTCTTC. Translated, it gives CASSSSGRAGEQFF. The full variable domain, rest sourced from reference TRBV7-6 and TRBJ2-1, is GAGVSQSPRYKVTKRGQDVALRCDPISGHVSLYWYRQALGQGPEFLTYFNYEAQQDKSGLPNDRFSAERPEGSISTLTIQRTEQRDSAMYRCASSSSGRAGEQFFGPGTRLTVL.

The chain joins TRBV5-1 to TRBJ2-1; D is possibly TRBD2 (6 bases). V shed 0 bases and J shed 8 bases, with 18 bases lying between them. This CDR3 is built from 16 residues. CDR1 and CDR2 from the germline V gene are SGHRS and YFSETQ. CDR3 sequence: CASSLDTSNSLHEQFF. CDR3 sequence (DNA): TGCGCCAGCAGCTTGGATACTAGCAATTCGCTACATGAGCAGTTCTTC.

The chain combines TRBV5-8 with TRBJ1-5; D ambiguous. CDR1 and CDR2 from the germline V gene are SGHTS and YDEGEE. The CDR3 is made up of 16 amino acids. Trimming removed 6 bases at V and 2 bases at J, with 18 bases between. CDR3 sequence reads: CASKDAGFRGNQPQHF. Here the CDR3 DNA reads TGTGCCAGCAAAGACGCGGGTTTTCGTGGCAATCAGCCCCAGCATTTT.

The V gene is TRBV28, the J gene TRBJ1-5; D is unresolved. Germline V gene lookup returns CDR1 MDHEN and CDR2 SYDVKM. CDR3 length: 12 amino acids. Between the trimmed V and J ends, which lost 3 bases and 6 bases, there was a span of 6 bases. CDR3 nucleotides: TGTGCCAGCAGTTTCAGTGGTCAGCCCCAGCATTTT. Translated: CASSFSGQPQHF.

The chain has TRBV5-4 and TRBJ1-6; possibly TRBD1 for D (5 bases). Germline V CDR1 and CDR2: SGHNT, YYREEE (reference sequence). The CDR3 is made up of 16 amino acids. With 9 bases removed from V and 7 bases from J, the gap between germline ends came to 23 bases. The DNA of the CDR3 is TGTGCCACCTCAGTGGCCCCTGACCGGGGGAATTCACCCCTCCACTTT. It encodes CATSVAPDRGNSPLHF.

This sequence joins TRBV6-5 and TRBJ2-5, with 12 nucleotides matching TRBD2. The germline CDR1 and CDR2 sequences are MNHEY and SVGAGI. The CDR3 consists of 13 residues. Trimming took 11 bases from V and 4 from J; bases not matched to a gene: 5. CDR3 region: CAVRLAGVETQYF. DNA of the CDR3: TGTGCCGTCCGACTAGCGGGAGTAGAGACCCAGTACTTC.

The rearrangement joins TRBV5-4 to TRBJ1-2, with D possibly being TRBD1 (5 bases). The CDR3 is 16 residues long. V was cut by 4 bases and J by 8 bases, with 24 bases left in between. The V gene's germline CDR1 is SGHNT and CDR2 YYREEE (reference sequence). CDR3 sequence reads: CASSPDLGGGTSGYTF. The DNA of the CDR3 is TGTGCCAGCAGCCCGGATCTGGGTGGGGGTACTAGCGGCTACACCTTC.

The V and J genes are TRBV2 and TRBJ2-1; 12 bases map to TRBD2. This CDR3 is 15 amino acids long. With V trimmed by 4 bases and J by 10 bases, 8 bases remained unmatched. Germline assignment: CDR1 SNHLY and CDR2 FYNNEI. Written as DNA, the CDR3 is TGTGCCAGCAGTGTTTTGACTAGCGGGAGCAGCGAGCAGTTCTTC. Translating gives CASSVLTSGSSEQFF.

The chain couples TRBV7-9 to TRBJ2-3, with D hard to call. Germline loops: CDR1 SEHNR, CDR2 FQNEAQ (reference sequence). CDR3 length equals 14 residues. The germline V and J ends were trimmed by 1 base and 0 bases, with 5 bases remaining between them. CDR3 amino acids: CASSLDSSTDTQYF. The CDR3 DNA follows: TGTGCCAGCAGCTTAGACAGTAGCACAGATACGCAGTATTTT.

V gene TRBV7-2 combines with J gene TRBJ2-3, with 7 bases that match TRBD2. CDR3 size: 14 residues. CDR1 SGHTA and CDR2 FQGNSA come from the germline V gene. Germline trimming cut 5 bases from V and 2 bases from J; bases unmatched to any gene: 4. As DNA, the CDR3 is TGTGCCAGCAGCCCCGCGGGGGTCACAGATACGCAGTATTTT. Protein sequence: CASSPAGVTDTQYF.

The rearrangement joins TRBV25-1 to TRBJ2-2; D gene unclear. Trimming stripped 7 bases from V and 1 base from J, with 7 bases between. The CDR3 covers 13 residues. Germline CDR1 is MGHDK and CDR2 is SYGVNS. CDR3 coding DNA: TGTGCCAGCAATGCAGGGAACACCGGGGAGCTGTTTTTT. This codes for CASNAGNTGELFF.

The table lists this clone with a count of one. The V call is TRBV10-3, the J call TRBJ2-7; the match to TRBD1 covers 9 bases. V trimming: 3 bases; J trimming: 3 bases; junction bases outside the gene matches: 12. The CDR3 spans 17 residues. CDR1 is ENHRY and CDR2 is SYGVKD in the germline V gene. CDR3 amino acids: CAISEPAGTGRDYEQYF. As DNA, the CDR3 is TGTGCCATCAGTGAACCCGCCGGGACAGGGAGGGACTACGAGCAGTACTTC.

The sample holds a few counts of this clone. The gene calls are TRBV5-1 and TRBJ2-7, with D possibly being TRBD1 (6 bases). Germline-derived CDR1 and CDR2 are SGHRS and YFSETQ. The CDR3 covers 14 residues. Between the trimmed V and J ends, which lost 4 bases and 0 bases, there was a span of 11 bases. The DNA of the CDR3 is TGCGCCAGCAGCACCGGGACAAGCTCCTACGAGCAGTACTTC. This sequence encodes CASSTGTSSYEQYF. Full variable domain (rest looked up from reference TRBV5-1 and TRBJ2-7): KAGVTQTPRYLIKTRGQQVTLSCSPISGHRSVSWYQQTPGQGLQFLFEYFSETQRNKGNFPGRFSGRQFSNSRSEMNVSTLELGDSALYLCASSTGTSSYEQYFGPGTRLTVT.

V gene TRBV5-8 combines with J gene TRBJ2-7; TRBD1 matches at 7 bases. Germline lookup yields CDR1 SGHTS and CDR2 YDEGEE. This CDR3 contains 15 residues. Trimming removed 4 bases from V and 4 bases from J; junction bases left unmatched: 11. CDR3 bases: TGTGCCAGCAGCCTCGTCCGGGACAGCCCTTACGAGCAGTACTTC. Translation: CASSLVRDSPYEQYF.

This chain links TRBV5-1 with TRBJ1-1, with D perhaps TRBD1 (6 bases). V lost 5 bases and J 4 bases, leaving 18 bases between the germline ends. CDR3 length equals 15 residues. CDR1 SGHRS and CDR2 YFSETQ come from the germline V gene. DNA of the CDR3: TGCGCCAGCAGATTCAAAGGGGGTCCCGGCACTGAAGCTTTCTTT. The encoded protein is CASRFKGGPGTEAFF.

This clone has only one observation. This chain joins TRBV6-5 and TRBJ2-7, with 9 bases identical to TRBD1. This CDR3 has 14 residues. Unmatched junction bases numbered 7, after V lost 4 bases and J lost 6 bases. CDR1 is MNHEY and CDR2 is SVGAGI in the germline V gene. CDR3 loop: CASSSRTGEGEQYF. The CDR3, as DNA: TGTGCCAGCAGTTCCCGGACAGGGGAGGGCGAGCAGTACTTC.

The gene calls are TRBV30 and TRBJ1-3; D not certain. The V end was cut by 2 bases, the J end by 0 bases, with 8 bases between. The CDR3 totals 14 residues. CDR1 and CDR2 (germline): GTSNPN, SVGIG (reference sequence). CDR3 sequence reads: CAWSRGDSGNTIYF. As DNA, the CDR3 is TGTGCCTGGAGTCGGGGAGACTCTGGAAACACCATATATTTT.

The chain has TRBV28 and TRBJ2-7; no clear D. Trimming shortened V by 6 bases and J by 1 base, and 10 bases separated the two germline ends. Germline V CDR1 and CDR2: MDHEN, SYDVKM. This CDR3 contains 13 residues. CDR3 sequence (DNA): TGTGCCAGCAGCCCCCCGTTGTCCTACGAGCAGTACTTC. It specifies CASSPPLSYEQYF.

The genes are TRBV19 and TRBJ2-7, with 8 bases identical to TRBD2. Germline trimming cut 5 bases from V and 3 bases from J; bases unmatched to any gene: 6. The CDR3 is 14 amino acids. Germline lookup yields CDR1 LNHDA and CDR2 SQIVND (reference sequence). The CDR3 protein is CASSFSGRLYEQYF. The DNA for the CDR3 is TGTGCCAGTAGTTTCAGCGGGAGACTCTACGAGCAGTACTTC. Based on the CDR3 plus reference TRBV19 and TRBJ2-7, the full variable domain is DGGITQSPKYLFRKEGQNVTLSCEQNLNHDAMYWYRQDPGQGLRLIYYSQIVNDFQKGDIAEGYSVSREKKESFPLTVTSAQKNPTAFYLCASSFSGRLYEQYFGPGTRLTVT.

The chain joins TRBV5-1 to TRBJ2-1; D ambiguous. The V and J ends lost 0 bases and 15 bases respectively, with 16 bases between them. The CDR3 extends over 13 amino acids. CDR1 and CDR2 (germline): SGHRS, YFSETQ. CDR3 protein: CASSLVEAATPFF. DNA for the CDR3: TGCGCCAGCAGCTTGGTGGAAGCAGCGACGCCGTTCTTC. Full variable domain (rest looked up from reference TRBV5-1 and TRBJ2-1): KAGVTQTPRYLIKTRGQQVTLSCSPISGHRSVSWYQQTPGQGLQFLFEYFSETQRNKGNFPGRFSGRQFSNSRSEMNVSTLELGDSALYLCASSLVEAATPFFGPGTRLTVL.

The chain carries TRBV28 and TRBJ2-7, with a tentative D call TRBD1 (6 bases). The CDR3 totals 14 residues. Germline V CDR1 and CDR2: MDHEN, SYDVKM. V was pared by 5 bases and J by 2 bases, with 13 bases between. CDR3 sequence (DNA): TGTGCCAGCAGTCCGGCAGGGGCTACCTACGAGCAGTACTTC. Its translation: CASSPAGATYEQYF.